These 14 T cell receptor beta chains were sequenced from one sample in a study of control samples from healthy donors and cancer patients. The protocol was immunoSEQ multiplex PCR, while the TCRdb copy is restricted to in-frame clones and leaves out a portion. The top ten hold about 14% of the sample, which has 260,000 or so clones, roughly 80% seen once. Sequencing was done on a sample of PBMCs. The origin of the receptors is a woman in her sixties or seventies with lung cancer.

The chain recombines TRBV3-1 (or the pseudogene TRBV3-2) with TRBJ2-2; D perhaps matches TRBD1 (6 bases). The CDR3 has 14 amino acids. Trimming removed 3 bases at V and 4 bases at J, with 9 bases between. Per the germline V gene, CDR1 is LGHDT and CDR2 is YNNKEL (reference sequence). The CDR3, as DNA: TGTGCCAGCAGCCAGGGGGCGGTCACCGGGGAGCTGTTTTTT. It specifies CASSQGAVTGELFF.

The chain couples TRBV19 to TRBJ1-5, with D perhaps TRBD1 (5 bases). The CDR3 runs 15 residues. Trimming cost V 5 bases and J 5 bases, with 16 bases left between them. Germline CDR1 reads LNHDA; CDR2 reads SQIVND (reference sequence). In DNA, the CDR3 is TGTGCCAGTAGTCGGGGTGCACAGGCTTATCAGCCCCAGCATTTT. This encodes CASSRGAQAYQPQHF.

The chain couples TRBV7-9 to TRBJ2-7; perhaps TRBD1 as D (5 bases). Germline CDR1 and CDR2: SEHNR and FQNEAQ (reference sequence). Deletions cut 5 bases from V and 2 bases from J, with 13 bases between. The CDR3 runs 14 residues. The CDR3 DNA reads TGTGCCAGCAGCCACACGGACACAACCTACGAGCAGTACTTC. Translation: CASSHTDTTYEQYF.

V usage is TRBV27 and J usage is TRBJ2-2, with D perhaps TRBD2 (7 bases). The V end lost 4 bases, the J end lost 6 bases, and 21 bases lay between the germline ends. The germline V gene has CDR1 MNHEY and CDR2 SMNVEV (reference sequence). This CDR3 region has 17 residues. Written as DNA, the CDR3 is TGTGCCAGCAGTTCGGCGACCCTGGGGGGGGCCCCCGGGGAGCTGTTTTTT. Protein: CASSSATLGGAPGELFF.

This clone appeared a few times. The chain links TRBV7-2 to TRBJ2-7, with 8 positions matching TRBD1. The CDR3 extends over 13 amino acids. V trimming: 5 bases; J trimming: 6 bases; junction bases outside the gene matches: 6. The germline CDR1 and CDR2 sequences are SGHTA and FQGNSA. The chain's CDR3 is CASSRTGNREQYF. CDR3 DNA sequence: TGTGCCAGCAGCAGGACAGGGAATCGCGAGCAGTACTTC. Filled out from reference TRBV7-2 and TRBJ2-7, the complete variable domain reads GAGVSQSPSNKVTEKGKDVELRCDPISGHTALYWYRQSLGQGLEFLIYFQGNSAPDKSGLPSDRFSAERTGGSVSTLTIQRTQQEDSAVYLCASSRTGNREQYFGPGTRLTVT.

This clone was counted a few times. This chain joins TRBV11-2 and TRBJ1-1, with D hard to call. The CDR3 covers 13 residues. Looked up from germline, CDR1 is SGHAT and CDR2 is FQNNGV. V lost 2 bases to trimming and J lost 3 bases, with 7 bases between them. CDR3 sequence reads: CASSLYLYTEAFF. The CDR3 DNA reads as TGTGCCAGCAGCTTATATCTTTACACTGAAGCTTTCTTT.

The rearrangement links TRBV5-1 to TRBJ1-1; D is unresolved. CDR1 and CDR2 (germline): SGHRS, YFSETQ. The V and J ends lost 0 bases and 0 bases respectively, with 12 bases between them. The CDR3 extends over 16 amino acids. The DNA for the CDR3 is TGCGCCAGCAGCTTGGACGGCGTCAGTATGAACACTGAAGCTTTCTTT. Protein product: CASSLDGVSMNTEAFF.

The chain joins TRBV10-3 to TRBJ1-5, with D unclear. Germline V gene data show CDR1 as ENHRY and CDR2 as SYGVKD. This CDR3 contains 12 residues. V was clipped by 3 bases and J by 7 bases, with 7 bases between them. CDR3 DNA sequence: TGTGCCATCAGTGACTGGAAACAGCCCCAGCATTTT. Encoded protein: CAISDWKQPQHF.

The chain links TRBV4-2 to TRBJ2-1, with 9 bases fitting TRBD2. V shed 0 bases and J 5 bases; nucleotides not matched to a gene: 14. Germline V gene data show CDR1 as LGHNA and CDR2 as YNFKEQ. The CDR3 length is 19 residues. The DNA of the CDR3 is TGTGCCAGCAGCCAAGAAGTCGGGGGCAGACTAGCGGTTAACAATGAGCAGTTCTTC. The encoded protein is CASSQEVGGRLAVNNEQFF.

The rearrangement links TRBV19 to TRBJ2-2, with D perhaps matching TRBD2 (6 bases). This CDR3 has 15 residues. Germline loops: CDR1 LNHDA, CDR2 SQIVND (reference sequence). V shed 3 bases and J shed 3 bases, with 11 bases lying between them. The CDR3 sequence: CASSIGGIDTGELFF. The DNA for the CDR3 is TGTGCCAGTAGTATCGGCGGGATTGACACCGGGGAGCTGTTTTTT.

The chain has TRBV13 and TRBJ2-1; D gene uncertain. The CDR3 is 13 residues long. Per the germline V gene, CDR1 is PRHDT and CDR2 is FYEKMQ (reference sequence). The V gene lost 4 bases and the J gene lost 1 base, with 5 bases spanning the gap. CDR3 nucleotide sequence: TGTGCCAGCAGCTCCTCTTCCTACAATGAGCAGTTCTTC. Residues: CASSSSSYNEQFF.

V and J are TRBV3-1 (or the pseudogene TRBV3-2) and TRBJ2-3, with 7 positions matching TRBD2. The V gene end was trimmed by 1 base and the J gene end by 4 bases; junction bases not matched to a gene: 5. Germline CDR1 is LGHDT and CDR2 is YNNKEL (reference sequence). The CDR3 consists of 15 residues. The DNA of the CDR3 is TGTGCCAGCAGCCAAGTGGCGGGAGTACCAGATACGCAGTATTTT. Translated, it gives CASSQVAGVPDTQYF.

V gene TRBV20-1 combines with J gene TRBJ1-6; 8 positions match TRBD1. V lost 3 bases to trimming and J lost 6 bases; unmatched junction nucleotides: 7. Germline assignment: CDR1 DFQATT and CDR2 SNEGSKA (reference sequence). The CDR3 totals 15 residues. CDR3 sequence reads: CSASPGQGGNSPLHF. The CDR3 coding sequence is TGCAGTGCTAGTCCCGGACAGGGAGGTAATTCACCCCTCCACTTT.

The genes are TRBV9 and TRBJ1-1, with 7 bases identical to TRBD1. The CDR3 extends over 14 amino acids. V shed 2 bases, J shed 7 bases, and the junction held 8 bases outside the gene matches. Germline loops: CDR1 SGDLS, CDR2 YYNGEE. Here the CDR3 DNA reads TGTGCCAGCAGCGTGCTCGACAGGGTCGGTGAAGCTTTCTTT. It encodes CASSVLDRVGEAFF.